One sample yielded the 9 T cell receptor beta chains listed below, sequenced in a study of shared clonotypes between healthy human individuals (dated by TCRdb to 2020 to 2021). To prepare the library, the immunoSEQ multiplex PCR assay was applied. TCRdb took over this immuneACCESS table, retaining in-frame rearrangements with V and J assigned. Such tables are incomplete; in checked studies, under half of the missing clones stem from an unresolved V gene, and the remainder is unexplained. Recorded for this sample are around 1.9 million clones; just over 90% of them occurred a single time. The ten largest make up around 1.7% of the sample. CD8 naive samples consisted of CD45RO-negative cells that were positively selected for CCR7, yielding a CD45RA+CCR7+ population without TemRA cells. The sample consisted of naive CD8+ T cells from PBMCs. The sample's cell subset or site label, in plain terms: CD45RA+CCR7+. These receptor sequences come from a young man in good health. Some clones in this sample may be carry-over from other donors' samples.

This sequence joins TRBV7-9 and TRBJ1-1; D is uncertain. The CDR3 contains 14 residues. The germline V gene has CDR1 SEHNR and CDR2 FQNEAQ (reference sequence). V lost 0 bases and J 7 bases, leaving 12 bases between the germline ends. CDR3 in DNA: TGTGCCAGCAGCTTAGCGCTGGGCCAAGTTGAAGCTTTCTTT. This sequence encodes CASSLALGQVEAFF.

V is TRBV25-1 and J is TRBJ2-3; the D gene is possibly TRBD1 (6 bases). From germline, CDR1 is MGHDK and CDR2 SYGVNS. Trimming cost V 1 base and J 4 bases, with 9 bases left between them. The CDR3 length is 14 residues. The CDR3 reads CASSEWDTADTQYF. The CDR3 DNA reads TGTGCCAGCAGTGAATGGGACACGGCAGATACGCAGTATTTT.

This chain joins TRBV5-1 and TRBJ2-1; TRBD2 aligns across 11 bases. Germline V gene sequence: CDR1 SGHRS, CDR2 YFSETQ. V was pared by 4 bases and J by 5 bases, with 5 bases of the junction left unmatched. The CDR3 runs 15 residues. The CDR3 sequence: CASSPRLAGNNEQFF. CDR3 nucleotide sequence: TGCGCCAGCAGCCCTAGACTAGCGGGGAACAATGAGCAGTTCTTC.

This rearrangement joins TRBV4-1 to TRBJ2-5; D may be TRBD2 (5 bases). Trimming removed 1 base from V and 6 bases from J, with 12 bases in between. CDR1 MGHRA and CDR2 YSYEKL come from the germline V gene. CDR3 length: 14 amino acids. CDR3 amino acids: CASSQVRAEQTQYF. Here the CDR3 DNA reads TGCGCCAGCAGCCAAGTGAGGGCGGAACAGACCCAGTACTTC.

This chain joins TRBV7-9 and TRBJ1-4; D is uncertain. Trimming shortened V by 5 bases and J by 0 bases, and 10 bases separated the two germline ends. CDR1 is SEHNR, CDR2 FQNEAQ, per germline (reference sequence). The CDR3 sequence is 15 residues long. The CDR3 DNA sequence: TGTGCCAGCAGCGAGTCCAGCCCAACTAATGAAAAACTGTTTTTT. The encoded protein is CASSESSPTNEKLFF. The variable domain in full, with the rest retrieved from reference TRBV7-9 and TRBJ1-4, is DTGVSQNPRHKITKRGQNVTFRCDPISEHNRLYWYRQTLGQGPEFLTYFQNEAQLEKSRLLSDRFSAERPKGSFSTLEIQRTEQGDSAMYLCASSESSPTNEKLFFGSGTQLSVL.

The V call is TRBV9, the J call TRBJ1-2; a weak D match, TRBD1 (6 bases). The germline V and J ends were trimmed by 3 bases and 6 bases, with 15 bases remaining between them. CDR1 SGDLS and CDR2 YYNGEE come from the germline V gene. The CDR3 totals 14 residues. CDR3 bases: TGTGCCAGCAGCGGACCGGGGGGGGCACATGGCTACACCTTC. Protein: CASSGPGGAHGYTF.

The V call is TRBV27, the J call TRBJ2-1; TRBD2 agrees at 12 bases. In germline, CDR1 is MNHEY, CDR2 SMNVEV (reference sequence). This CDR3 has 15 residues. Trimming took 5 bases from V and 6 from J; bases not matched to a gene: 5. DNA for the CDR3: TGTGCCAGCAGTCCCCGGACTAGCGGGATCAATGAGCAGTTCTTC. Translating it yields CASSPRTSGINEQFF.

This chain uses TRBV4-1 with TRBJ1-5; D remains unclear. The V end was cut by 3 bases, the J end by 0 bases, with 6 bases between. CDR1 is MGHRA, CDR2 YSYEKL, per germline. The CDR3 extends over 14 amino acids. For the CDR3, the DNA is TGCGCCAGCAGCCAGGGTAATAGCAATCAGCCCCAGCATTTT. Encoded protein: CASSQGNSNQPQHF.

The chain carries TRBV6-5 and TRBJ2-2; no firm D call. Germline values: CDR1 MNHEY, CDR2 SVGAGI. This CDR3 has 16 amino acids. Trimming removed 3 bases from V and 1 base from J, with 12 bases in between. For the CDR3, the DNA is TGTGCCAGCAGTTATCGAGGCCGGGTGAACACCGGGGAGCTGTTTTTT. As protein: CASSYRGRVNTGELFF.